The TCR beta chain under discussion was sequenced for a study of CD8+ T cells in alopecia areata. The CDR3 loop spans 16 amino acids. V trimming: 2 bases; J trimming: 2 bases; junction bases outside the gene matches: 6. Germline CDR1 MGHRA, CDR2 YSYEKL. Notes on the study in general: Any link of baseline CD8+ expansion to response, resting on one nonresponder, remains uncertain. Clarity of TCR sharing across patients fell short of that in mice, possibly HLA-related. It was lesional scalp, especially alopecia totalis/universalis, that showed higher clonality than normal scalp.

Regarding treatment: oral pan-JAK inhibitor, 5-10 mg twice daily. Punch biopsies of lesional scalp, plus peripheral blood, were taken from alopecia areata patients. RNA was extracted and reverse transcribed into cDNA as the sequencing template. Sequencing was performed with immunoSEQ multiplex PCR; in TCRdb, only in-frame clones are kept and a portion is missing. The sample lists 200,000 to 250,000 clones, about three fifths occurring once. A note on this clone: Its antigen is not identified.

This chain joins TRBV4-1 and TRBJ2-7; 10 bases fit TRBD2. This receptor was taken from a human donor with alopecia areata. The source material was CD4+ T cells sorted from blood, sampled at week 4, from a patient treated with tofacitinib. The CDR3 sequence: CASSQNSGGTTYEQYF. Here the CDR3 DNA reads TGCGCCAGCAGCCAAAATAGCGGGGGGACGACCTACGAGCAGTACTTC.